The 16 T cell receptor beta chains listed next were all sequenced from one sample in a study of cytomegalovirus exposure and HLA in healthy donors. The PCR made use of 60 Vbeta and 13 Jbeta primers. Libraries were prepared by immunoSEQ multiplex PCR; TCRdb keeps only in-frame clonotypes and omits some of them. The data include roughly 60,000 clones; the top ten clones carry less than 4.5%. The sample taken for sequencing was PBMCs. The receptors shown here come from a woman aged 18-29 years in good health and CMV-seronegative.

This chain links TRBV5-1 with TRBJ2-6; possible D gene TRBD2, 5 bases. Germline CDR1 and CDR2: SGHRS and YFSETQ. V lost 4 bases, J lost 0 bases, and 14 bases lay in between. The CDR3 is made up of 17 amino acids. CDR3 DNA sequence: TGCGCCAGCAGCATCCGGGATCCAATCTCTGGGGCCAACGTCCTGACTTTC. This gives the protein CASSIRDPISGANVLTF.

The CDR3 reads CAWRLAQYGEQYF. The CDR3 coding sequence is TGTGCCTGGAGGTTAGCGCAATATGGCGAGCAGTACTTC. The chain carries TRBV30 and TRBJ2-7; D perhaps matches TRBD2 (5 bases). The CDR3 is made up of 13 amino acids. The V end was cut by 3 bases, the J end by 6 bases, with 15 bases between. The germline gives CDR1 GTSNPN, CDR2 SVGIG (reference sequence).

The chain carries TRBV25-1 and TRBJ1-2; D might be TRBD1 (5 bases). The V end was cut by 5 bases, the J end by 8 bases, with 21 bases between. Per the germline V gene, CDR1 is MGHDK and CDR2 is SYGVNS. The CDR3 runs to 15 residues. This chain's CDR3 is CASSHSGPGGFGYTF. CDR3 nucleotide sequence: TGTGCCAGCAGTCATTCGGGGCCCGGGGGTTTCGGCTACACCTTC.

The rearrangement links TRBV19 to TRBJ2-7, with 8 positions matching TRBD2. Germline lookup yields CDR1 LNHDA and CDR2 SQIVND (reference sequence). Trimming removed 5 bases from V and 0 bases from J; junction bases left unmatched: 12. There are 17 residues in the CDR3. The DNA for the CDR3 is TGTGCCAGTAGTCTAGCCCCACTAGCGGCCTACTCCTACGAGCAGTACTTC. This encodes CASSLAPLAAYSYEQYF.

V gene TRBV11-3 combines with J gene TRBJ2-5, with D perhaps TRBD1 (6 bases). V was trimmed by 3 bases and J by 3 bases, leaving 8 bases between them. Germline loops: CDR1 SGHNT, CDR2 YENEEA. The CDR3 covers 13 residues. The CDR3 region has the DNA TGTGCCAGCAGCTTGCCAGGGGAAGAGACCCAGTACTTC. Translation gives CASSLPGEETQYF.

The chain recombines TRBV5-1 with TRBJ1-1; 8 bases line up with TRBD1. The V segment lost 3 bases and the J segment 1 base; nucleotides outside the gene matches: 8. The CDR3 sequence is 16 residues long. CDR1 is SGHRS and CDR2 is YFSETQ in the germline V gene. This CDR3 is CASSSPPDRGNTEAFF. The CDR3 nucleotides are TGCGCCAGCAGCTCGCCACCCGACAGGGGGAACACTGAAGCTTTCTTT.

The chain couples TRBV19 to TRBJ2-2; D is possibly TRBD1 (6 bases). Germline-derived CDR1 and CDR2 are LNHDA and SQIVND (reference sequence). The CDR3 consists of 15 residues. V lost 3 bases and J lost 6, with 14 bases in between. This CDR3 is CASSIGQGMAGELFF. Here the CDR3 DNA reads TGTGCCAGTAGTATCGGGCAGGGGATGGCCGGGGAGCTGTTTTTT.

The chain recombines TRBV7-9 with TRBJ2-1, with 8 bases identical to TRBD1. Germline loops: CDR1 SEHNR, CDR2 FQNEAQ (reference sequence). The CDR3 runs 15 residues. V was clipped by 4 bases and J by 5 bases; unmatched bases: 7. CDR3 nucleotide sequence: TGTGCCAGCAGCTCTCGGACAGGGAGAAACAATGAGCAGTTCTTC. It codes for CASSSRTGRNNEQFF.

The chain couples TRBV5-1 to TRBJ2-7; 9 nucleotides match TRBD1. In germline, CDR1 is SGHRS, CDR2 YFSETQ. This CDR3 has 14 residues. Losses at the gene ends were 0 bases for V and 4 bases for J; bases not matched to a gene: 2. The CDR3 loop is CASSLDRGRYEQYF. CDR3 in DNA: TGCGCCAGCAGCTTGGACAGGGGGCGATACGAGCAGTACTTC.

The chain recombines TRBV30 with TRBJ2-5, with a weak D call TRBD2 (6 bases). Germline CDR1 and CDR2: GTSNPN and SVGIG (reference sequence). The ends were cut back, 0 bases at V and 5 bases at J, with 13 bases in the middle. The length of the CDR3 is 14 residues. The CDR3 protein is CAWSVPAGMETQYF. In DNA form, the CDR3 reads TGTGCCTGGAGTGTACCGGCGGGAATGGAGACCCAGTACTTC.

The chain recombines TRBV19 with TRBJ2-1; 7 nucleotides align to TRBD2. Looked up from germline, CDR1 is LNHDA and CDR2 is SQIVND (reference sequence). V gave up 5 bases and J gave up 0 bases; unmatched junction bases: 4. This CDR3 is built from 15 residues. The CDR3 bases are TGTGCCAGTAGTCGAGCGGGGTCCTCCTACAATGAGCAGTTCTTC. Protein product: CASSRAGSSYNEQFF.

The CDR3: CARRRAYEQYF. The CDR3 bases are TGCGCCAGGAGGCGGGCCTACGAGCAGTACTTC. The gene calls are TRBV5-1 and TRBJ2-7; possible D gene TRBD2, 5 bases. Germline lookup yields CDR1 SGHRS and CDR2 YFSETQ. The CDR3 is 11 residues long. V lost 8 bases and J 2 bases, leaving 8 bases between the germline ends.

This chain links TRBV5-1 with TRBJ2-7; 10 bases are shared with TRBD1. J lost 0 bases, V lost 3 bases, and 3 bases had no gene match. Germline V gene data show CDR1 as SGHRS and CDR2 as YFSETQ. CDR3 size: 15 residues. The CDR3 coding sequence is TGCGCCAGCAGCTCGGGACAGGGGAGCTCCTACGAGCAGTACTTC. Translated, it gives CASSSGQGSSYEQYF. Full variable domain (rest looked up from reference TRBV5-1 and TRBJ2-7): KAGVTQTPRYLIKTRGQQVTLSCSPISGHRSVSWYQQTPGQGLQFLFEYFSETQRNKGNFPGRFSGRQFSNSRSEMNVSTLELGDSALYLCASSSGQGSSYEQYFGPGTRLTVT.

The chain carries TRBV6-8 and TRBJ2-3; TRBD2 agrees at 11 bases. The CDR3 loop spans 14 amino acids. The germline CDR1 and CDR2 sequences are MNHGY and SAAAGT. The ends lost 5 bases at V and 4 bases at J; junction bases unmatched: 2. CDR3 region: CASSRTSGSDTQYF. In DNA form, the CDR3 reads TGTGCCAGCAGTAGGACTAGCGGGTCAGATACGCAGTATTTT.

J is TRBJ2-1 and V is TRBV5-5, with 13 bases identical to TRBD2. This CDR3 comprises 15 residues. Germline CDR1 and CDR2: SGHKS and YYEKEE (reference sequence). Trimming cost V 4 bases and J 4 bases; bases outside gene matches: 2. The CDR3 region is CASSRGLAGYNEQFF. CDR3 nucleotide sequence: TGTGCCAGCAGCAGGGGACTAGCGGGGTACAATGAGCAGTTCTTC.

This chain joins TRBV7-9 and TRBJ1-1, with 7 bases aligning to TRBD1. The CDR3 runs 14 residues. J lost 5 bases, V lost 6 bases, and 9 bases had no gene match. Looked up from germline, CDR1 is SEHNR and CDR2 is FQNEAQ (reference sequence). The CDR3 nucleotides read TGTGCCAGCAGTCCCTTACAGGGGCCGACTGAAGCTTTCTTT. Translating it yields CASSPLQGPTEAFF.